Following are 30 T cell receptor beta chains from one sample sequenced in a study of cytomegalovirus exposure and HLA in healthy donors. PCR employed 60 Vbeta and 13 Jbeta primers. Some clones are missing from TCRdb's copy, which holds only in-frame ones; the method was immunoSEQ multiplex PCR. The sample shows 64,000 or so clones, around 70% of them seen only once. Sequences were obtained from PBMCs. The receptors derive from a man between 35 and 55 years old in good health and CMV-seropositive.

This clone was seen a single time. This chain joins TRBV28 and TRBJ1-2, with a possible D match to TRBD1 (6 bases). V lost 7 bases and J 6 bases, leaving 24 bases between the germline ends. The CDR3 has 16 residues. Germline loops: CDR1 MDHEN, CDR2 SYDVKM. The CDR3 DNA follows: TGTGCCAGCATAATCGGGGGGCGAAGGTTGGGGAATGGCTACACCTTC. This gives the protein CASIIGGRRLGNGYTF.

The chain uses TRBV2 and TRBJ2-5; TRBD2 matches 7 bases. Germline V gene data show CDR1 as SNHLY and CDR2 as FYNNEI. V trimming: 8 bases; J trimming: 5 bases; junction bases outside the gene matches: 11. The CDR3 is 14 amino acids. The CDR3 protein is CASPGRTRYETQYF. The DNA for the CDR3 is TGTGCCAGCCCCGGGAGGACAAGATATGAGACCCAGTACTTC. The whole variable domain, remainder taken from reference TRBV2 and TRBJ2-5, is EPEVTQTPSHQVTQMGQEVILRCVPISNHLYFYWYRQILGQKVEFLVSFYNNEISEKSEIFDDQFSVERPDGSNFTLKIRSTKLEDSAMYFCASPGRTRYETQYFGPGTRLLVL.

The chain recombines TRBV29-1 with TRBJ2-3, with 7 nucleotides matching TRBD2. V trimming: 3 bases; J trimming: 1 base; junction bases outside the gene matches: 4. This CDR3 comprises 14 residues. Germline V gives CDR1 SQVTM, CDR2 ANQGSEA. The chain's CDR3 is CSVDGEGGTDTQYF. CDR3 in DNA: TGCAGCGTTGACGGGGAGGGTGGCACAGATACGCAGTATTTT.

The gene calls are TRBV5-1 and TRBJ1-2, with TRBD1 identical over 9 bases. This CDR3 has 12 residues. V lost 4 bases, J lost 6 bases, and 1 base stayed unmatched. Germline V gives CDR1 SGHRS, CDR2 YFSETQ. CDR3 sequence: CASSRTGDGYTF. Written as DNA, the CDR3 is TGCGCCAGCAGCAGGACAGGGGATGGCTACACCTTC.

This clone was counted between two and nine times. The chain carries TRBV15 and TRBJ2-1; 8 nucleotides agree with TRBD2. The CDR3 extends over 15 amino acids. Germline CDR1 is LNHNV and CDR2 is YYDKDF (reference sequence). V gave up 5 bases and J gave up 6 bases; unmatched junction bases: 9. The CDR3 is CATSPRSGGGNEQFF. CDR3 bases: TGTGCCACCAGCCCAAGGAGCGGGGGAGGCAATGAGCAGTTCTTC.

This sequence joins TRBV5-8 and TRBJ1-2; D is unresolved. The V gene's germline CDR1 is SGHTS and CDR2 YDEGEE. Trimming removed 0 bases at V and 0 bases at J, with 12 bases between. CDR3 length: 16 amino acids. The CDR3 loop reads CASSLGVRTSNYGYTF. As DNA, the CDR3 is TGTGCCAGCAGCTTGGGAGTCAGGACTTCTAACTATGGCTACACCTTC.

The J gene is TRBJ2-7, the V gene TRBV5-1, with 10 bases identical to TRBD1. J lost 1 base, V lost 3 bases, and 10 bases had no gene match. There are 17 residues in the CDR3. CDR1 is SGHRS and CDR2 is YFSETQ in the germline V gene. CDR3 in amino acids: CASSSPERDRGSYEQYF. The CDR3 nucleotides are TGCGCCAGCAGCTCGCCTGAAAGGGACAGGGGTTCCTACGAGCAGTACTTC.

The V call is TRBV6-1, the J call TRBJ2-3; 8 nucleotides agree with TRBD2. Germline V gene lookup returns CDR1 MNHNS and CDR2 SASEGT. V was clipped by 1 base and J by 4 bases; unmatched bases: 7. The CDR3 length is 16 residues. The DNA of the CDR3 is TGTGCCAGCAGTGAAGGTAACGGGAGGGCGGCAGATACGCAGTATTTT. It translates to CASSEGNGRAADTQYF.

V and J are TRBV7-9 and TRBJ1-2, with TRBD1 matching 7 bases. Germline V gives CDR1 SEHNR, CDR2 FQNEAQ (reference sequence). The CDR3 contains 15 residues. Trimming took 6 bases from V and 8 from J; bases not matched to a gene: 15. The CDR3 region is CASSSSPYTGDGYTF. Here the CDR3 DNA reads TGTGCCAGCAGTTCTAGCCCATATACAGGGGACGGCTACACCTTC.

The chain couples TRBV29-1 to TRBJ2-7, with 9 bases lining up with TRBD1. V lost 6 bases and J lost 1; bases outside the gene matches: 7. Germline V gene data show CDR1 as SQVTM and CDR2 as ANQGSEA. The CDR3 has 14 amino acids. The CDR3 reads CSVVAGTGSYEQYF. DNA for the CDR3: TGCAGCGTAGTAGCCGGGACAGGGTCCTACGAGCAGTACTTC.

The chain links TRBV30 to TRBJ2-5, with 8 bases fitting TRBD2. Looked up from germline, CDR1 is GTSNPN and CDR2 is SVGIG (reference sequence). Unmatched junction bases numbered 3, after V lost 1 base and J lost 5 bases. The CDR3 is 13 amino acids. DNA for the CDR3: TGTGCCTGGAGTGCCAGCGGGGGCGAGACCCAGTACTTC. It yields the protein CAWSASGGETQYF.

The rearrangement joins TRBV5-1 to TRBJ1-1; D is possibly TRBD1 (5 bases). Germline V gene sequence: CDR1 SGHRS, CDR2 YFSETQ. The CDR3 sequence is 14 residues long. Trimming removed 2 bases at V and 0 bases at J, with 8 bases between. The CDR3 sequence is CASSLQELNTEAFF. For the CDR3, the DNA is TGCGCCAGCAGCTTACAGGAGTTGAACACTGAAGCTTTCTTT. Complete variable domain (other parts from reference TRBV5-1 and TRBJ1-1): KAGVTQTPRYLIKTRGQQVTLSCSPISGHRSVSWYQQTPGQGLQFLFEYFSETQRNKGNFPGRFSGRQFSNSRSEMNVSTLELGDSALYLCASSLQELNTEAFFGQGTRLTVV.

This clone occurred many times. The chain has TRBV7-6 and TRBJ2-2; D is ambiguous. The CDR3 has 15 residues. The V gene lost 2 bases and the J gene lost 0 bases, with 7 bases spanning the gap. Germline V CDR1 and CDR2: SGHVS, FNYEAQ. The DNA for the CDR3 is TGTGCCAGCAGCTTACGTCTCCCGAACACCGGGGAGCTGTTTTTT. This sequence encodes CASSLRLPNTGELFF.

The chain joins TRBV5-5 to TRBJ2-7; the D gene is possibly TRBD1 (5 bases). Trimming stripped 0 bases from V and 6 bases from J, with 10 bases between. The CDR3 is 13 residues long. Germline CDR1 reads SGHKS; CDR2 reads YYEKEE (reference sequence). The CDR3 DNA reads TGTGCCAGCAGCTTGGTGGGGCGGATCGAGCAGTACTTC. Translation gives CASSLVGRIEQYF.

The chain is built from TRBV6-1 and TRBJ2-5; a weak D match, TRBD1 (5 bases). The length of the CDR3 is 15 residues. The germline V gene encodes CDR1 MNHNS and CDR2 SASEGT. The V end was cut by 0 bases, the J end by 2 bases, with 10 bases between. CDR3: CASSEAADRQETQYF. The CDR3, as DNA: TGTGCCAGCAGTGAAGCGGCTGACAGACAAGAGACCCAGTACTTC.

The chain couples TRBV28 to TRBJ2-7; 12 nucleotides align to TRBD1. J lost 7 bases, V lost 2 bases, and 9 bases had no gene match. The CDR3 totals 16 residues. The germline CDR1 and CDR2 sequences are MDHEN and SYDVKM. In DNA form, the CDR3 reads TGTGCCAGCAGTTTACCGGCGGGACAGGGGGCTCTGGAGCAGTACTTC. This encodes CASSLPAGQGALEQYF.

This clone was counted only a few times. The chain combines TRBV7-9 with TRBJ1-1; TRBD1 matches at 7 bases. The CDR3 sequence is 14 residues long. The V gene end was trimmed by 4 bases and the J gene end by 4 bases; junction bases not matched to a gene: 6. CDR1 and CDR2 from the germline V gene are SEHNR and FQNEAQ (reference sequence). In DNA, the CDR3 is TGTGCCAGCAGCTCTCCGACAGGGACCACTGAAGCTTTCTTT. Its protein is CASSSPTGTTEAFF.

The chain couples TRBV7-6 to TRBJ2-1; D unresolved. CDR3 length: 15 residues. CDR1 is SGHVS, CDR2 FNYEAQ, per germline. Trimming pared 0 bases from V and 5 bases from J, leaving 11 bases between. CDR3 in amino acids: CASSLAARQDNEQFF. The CDR3 nucleotides are TGTGCCAGCAGCTTAGCGGCCAGGCAAGACAATGAGCAGTTCTTC.

This sequence joins TRBV6-1 and TRBJ2-5; TRBD1 matches 7 bases. CDR3 length: 13 residues. J lost 7 bases, V lost 7 bases, and 9 bases had no gene match. Germline V gives CDR1 MNHNS, CDR2 SASEGT. This CDR3 reads CASNDRAPGTQYF. CDR3 DNA: TGTGCCAGCAACGACAGGGCTCCCGGGACCCAGTACTTC.

This sequence joins TRBV10-3 and TRBJ1-5; 9 bases are a match to TRBD1. The germline CDR1 and CDR2 sequences are ENHRY and SYGVKD. J gave up 1 base and V 11 bases, and 9 bases lay outside the gene matches. The length of the CDR3 is 15 residues. The CDR3 spells CASQSGTGSNQPQHF. The CDR3 bases are TGTGCCTCACAATCCGGGACAGGGAGCAATCAGCCCCAGCATTTT.

This rearrangement joins TRBV5-1 to TRBJ2-7; 7 bases are shared with TRBD1. CDR1 and CDR2 (germline): SGHRS, YFSETQ. V dropped 3 bases and J dropped 3; count of bases not matched to a gene: 6. The CDR3 length is 14 residues. DNA of the CDR3: TGCGCCAGCAGCTCCAGGGGGAATAGCTACGAGCAGTACTTC. Translated, it gives CASSSRGNSYEQYF.

The chain carries TRBV29-1 and TRBJ2-2; 10 bases line up with TRBD2. CDR1 and CDR2 from the germline V gene are SQVTM and ANQGSEA. Trimming at V came to 7 bases and at J to 5 bases, leaving 4 bases not matched to a gene. This CDR3 comprises 13 residues. The CDR3 protein is CSARTSGTGELFF. DNA of the CDR3: TGCAGCGCCCGGACTAGCGGAACCGGGGAGCTGTTTTTT.

The J gene is TRBJ1-1, the V gene TRBV7-8; 9 nucleotides align to TRBD1. Per germline, CDR1 SGHVS and CDR2 FQNEAQ. The trim removed 3 bases at V and 4 bases at J, leaving 9 bases unmatched. The CDR3 is 16 residues long. This CDR3 reads CASSFPWTGEGTEAFF. The DNA for the CDR3 is TGTGCCAGCAGCTTCCCTTGGACAGGGGAGGGCACTGAAGCTTTCTTT.

The rearrangement uses TRBV28 and TRBJ2-7, with TRBD2 matching 7 bases. J was trimmed by 1 base and V by 6 bases; bases with no gene match: 3. Germline V gene sequence: CDR1 MDHEN, CDR2 SYDVKM. The CDR3 totals 13 residues. This chain's CDR3 is CASRLATSYEQYF. The CDR3, as DNA: TGTGCCAGCAGACTAGCGACTTCCTACGAGCAGTACTTC.

A single count supports this clone. The chain couples TRBV15 to TRBJ2-7; TRBD1 agrees at 9 bases. The V gene end was trimmed by 3 bases and the J gene end by 7 bases; junction bases not matched to a gene: 13. This CDR3 region has 16 residues. Looked up from germline, CDR1 is LNHNV and CDR2 is YYDKDF (reference sequence). CDR3 in amino acids: CATSSTGTGSFREQYF. The CDR3, as DNA: TGTGCCACCAGCAGCACCGGGACAGGGTCATTCAGGGAGCAGTACTTC.

The V and J genes are TRBV4-1 and TRBJ2-4, with 7 positions matching TRBD1. Losses at the gene ends were 1 base for V and 6 bases for J; bases not matched to a gene: 6. The CDR3 covers 15 residues. CDR1 is MGHRA, CDR2 YSYEKL, per germline. In DNA, the CDR3 is TGCGCCAGCAGCCAAGGGGACAGATATACAAACATTCAGTACTTC. It codes for CASSQGDRYTNIQYF.

The CDR3 reads CASSPRLSDTQYF. DNA of the CDR3: TGCGCCAGCAGCCCAAGACTCTCAGATACGCAGTATTTT. The rearrangement joins TRBV5-1 to TRBJ2-3, with D hard to call. Germline-derived CDR1 and CDR2 are SGHRS and YFSETQ. CDR3 length: 13 residues. V was clipped by 4 bases and J by 4 bases, with 10 bases between them.

This clone was seen more than once but under ten times. The chain carries TRBV5-6 and TRBJ1-4; D is possibly TRBD1 (6 bases). This CDR3 region has 15 residues. V was cut by 0 bases and J by 3 bases, with 9 bases left in between. Per germline, CDR1 SGHDT and CDR2 YYEEEE. CDR3 coding DNA: TGTGCCAGCAGCTTGGCCGCAGGGGCTAATGAAAAACTGTTTTTT. Protein product: CASSLAAGANEKLFF.

The chain combines TRBV5-8 with TRBJ2-5; 13 nucleotides align to TRBD2. Germline V lookup: CDR1 SGHTS, CDR2 YDEGEE. CDR3 length: 16 amino acids. V dropped 3 bases and J dropped 2; count of bases not matched to a gene: 4. This CDR3 reads CASSSGTSGEQETQYF. CDR3 DNA sequence: TGTGCCAGCAGCTCCGGGACTAGCGGGGAACAAGAGACCCAGTACTTC. Full variable domain (rest looked up from reference TRBV5-8 and TRBJ2-5): EAGVTQSPTHLIKTRGQQATLRCSPISGHTSVYWYQQALGLGLQFLLWYDEGEERNRGNFPPRFSGRQFPNYSSELNVNALELEDSALYLCASSSGTSGEQETQYFGPGTRLLVL.

Many counts were recorded for this clone. The gene calls are TRBV5-1 and TRBJ1-3, with a possible D match to TRBD1 (5 bases). The V gene's germline CDR1 is SGHRS and CDR2 YFSETQ. Trimming shortened V by 0 bases and J by 0 bases, and 7 bases separated the two germline ends. The CDR3 runs 15 residues. CDR3 in DNA: TGCGCCAGCAGCTTGGGGACAACCTCTGGAAACACCATATATTTT. The encoded protein is CASSLGTTSGNTIYF. Full variable domain (missing parts from reference TRBV5-1 and TRBJ1-3): KAGVTQTPRYLIKTRGQQVTLSCSPISGHRSVSWYQQTPGQGLQFLFEYFSETQRNKGNFPGRFSGRQFSNSRSEMNVSTLELGDSALYLCASSLGTTSGNTIYFGEGSWLTVV.